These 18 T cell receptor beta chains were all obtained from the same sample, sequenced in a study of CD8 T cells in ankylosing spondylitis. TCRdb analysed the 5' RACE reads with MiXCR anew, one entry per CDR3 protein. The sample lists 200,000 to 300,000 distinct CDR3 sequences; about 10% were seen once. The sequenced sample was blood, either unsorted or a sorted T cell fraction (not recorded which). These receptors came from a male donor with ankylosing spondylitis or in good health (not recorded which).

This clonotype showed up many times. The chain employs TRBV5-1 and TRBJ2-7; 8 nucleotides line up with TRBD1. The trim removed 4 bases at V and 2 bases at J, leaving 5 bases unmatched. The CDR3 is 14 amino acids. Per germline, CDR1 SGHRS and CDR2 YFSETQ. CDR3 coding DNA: TGCGCCAGCAGCCAATACAGGGGGGCCTACGAGCAGTACTTC. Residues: CASSQYRGAYEQYF.

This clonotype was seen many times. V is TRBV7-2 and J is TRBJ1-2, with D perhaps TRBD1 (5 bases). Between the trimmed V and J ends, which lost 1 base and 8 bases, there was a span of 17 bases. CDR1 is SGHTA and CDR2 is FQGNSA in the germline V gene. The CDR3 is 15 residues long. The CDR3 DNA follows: TGTGCCAGCAGCTTAGTACCCGGGGCCCAGGGAGGCTACACCTTC. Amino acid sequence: CASSLVPGAQGGYTF.

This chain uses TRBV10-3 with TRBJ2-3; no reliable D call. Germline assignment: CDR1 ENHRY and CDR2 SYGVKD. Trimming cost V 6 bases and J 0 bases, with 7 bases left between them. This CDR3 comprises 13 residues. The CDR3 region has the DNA TGTGCCATCAGCCGAGAGAGCACAGATACGCAGTATTTT. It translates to CAISRESTDTQYF.

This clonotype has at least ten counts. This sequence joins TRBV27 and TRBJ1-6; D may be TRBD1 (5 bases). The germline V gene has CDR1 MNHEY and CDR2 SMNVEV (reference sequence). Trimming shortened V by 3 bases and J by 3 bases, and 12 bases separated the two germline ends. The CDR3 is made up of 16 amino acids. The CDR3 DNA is TGTGCCAGCAGTTTGGAACGACAGCTCTATAATTCACCCCTCCACTTT. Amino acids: CASSLERQLYNSPLHF.

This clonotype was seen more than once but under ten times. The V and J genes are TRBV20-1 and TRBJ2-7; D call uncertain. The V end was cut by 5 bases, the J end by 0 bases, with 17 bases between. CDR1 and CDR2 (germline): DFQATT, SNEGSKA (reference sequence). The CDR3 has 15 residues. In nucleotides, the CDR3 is TGCAGTGCTGCCCTAATCTCTAGGGCCTCCTACGAGCAGTACTTC. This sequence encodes CSAALISRASYEQYF.

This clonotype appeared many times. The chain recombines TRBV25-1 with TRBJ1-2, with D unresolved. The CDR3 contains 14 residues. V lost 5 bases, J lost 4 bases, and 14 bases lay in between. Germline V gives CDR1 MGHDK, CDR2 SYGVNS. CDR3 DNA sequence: TGTGCCAGCAGTCGTGACCTGAGCATCTATGGCTACACCTTC. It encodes CASSRDLSIYGYTF.

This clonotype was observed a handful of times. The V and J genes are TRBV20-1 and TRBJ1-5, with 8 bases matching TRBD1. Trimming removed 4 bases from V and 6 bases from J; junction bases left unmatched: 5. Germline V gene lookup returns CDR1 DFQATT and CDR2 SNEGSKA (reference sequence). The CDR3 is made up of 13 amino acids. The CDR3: CSAKIQGGQPQHF. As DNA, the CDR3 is TGCAGTGCTAAAATACAGGGGGGTCAGCCCCAGCATTTT.

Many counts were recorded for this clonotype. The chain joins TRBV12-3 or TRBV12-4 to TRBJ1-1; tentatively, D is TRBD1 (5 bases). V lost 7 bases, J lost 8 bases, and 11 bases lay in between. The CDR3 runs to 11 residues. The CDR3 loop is CASTGTLEAFF. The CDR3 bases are TGTGCCAGCACCGGGACCTTAGAAGCTTTCTTT.

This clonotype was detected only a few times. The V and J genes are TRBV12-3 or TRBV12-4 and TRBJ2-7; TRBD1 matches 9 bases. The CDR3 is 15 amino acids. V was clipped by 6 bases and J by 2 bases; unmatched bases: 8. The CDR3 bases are TGTGCCAGCAGCCCCCGGGACAGGGTAACCTACGAGCAGTACTTC. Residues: CASSPRDRVTYEQYF.

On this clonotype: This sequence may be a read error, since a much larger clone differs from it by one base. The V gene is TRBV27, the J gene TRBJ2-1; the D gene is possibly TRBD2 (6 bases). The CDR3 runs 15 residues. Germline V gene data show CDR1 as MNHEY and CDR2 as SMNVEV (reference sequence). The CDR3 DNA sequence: TGTGCCAGCAGTTTAAGCGGGCGGTTTTACACTGAGCAGTTCTTC. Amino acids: CASSLSGRFYTEQFF.

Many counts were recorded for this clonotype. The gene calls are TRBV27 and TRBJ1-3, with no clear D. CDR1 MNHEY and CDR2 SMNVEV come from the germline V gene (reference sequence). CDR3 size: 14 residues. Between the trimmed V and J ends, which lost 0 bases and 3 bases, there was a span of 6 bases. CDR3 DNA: TGTGCCAGCAGTTTATCGCACAGTGGAAACACCATATATTTT. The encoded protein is CASSLSHSGNTIYF.

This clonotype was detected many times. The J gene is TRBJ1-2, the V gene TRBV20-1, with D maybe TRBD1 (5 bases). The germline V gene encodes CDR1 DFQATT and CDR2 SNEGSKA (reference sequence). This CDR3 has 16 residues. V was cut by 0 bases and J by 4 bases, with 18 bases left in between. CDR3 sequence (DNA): TGCAGTGCTAGAGATGTATACGACAGTGGGTCCTATGGCTACACCTTC. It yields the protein CSARDVYDSGSYGYTF.

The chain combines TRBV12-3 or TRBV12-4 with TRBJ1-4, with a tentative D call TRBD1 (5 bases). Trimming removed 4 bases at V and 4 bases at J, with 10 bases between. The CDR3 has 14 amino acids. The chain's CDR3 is CASSSGARNEKLFF. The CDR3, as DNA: TGTGCCAGCAGTTCCGGGGCCCGTAATGAAAAACTGTTTTTT.

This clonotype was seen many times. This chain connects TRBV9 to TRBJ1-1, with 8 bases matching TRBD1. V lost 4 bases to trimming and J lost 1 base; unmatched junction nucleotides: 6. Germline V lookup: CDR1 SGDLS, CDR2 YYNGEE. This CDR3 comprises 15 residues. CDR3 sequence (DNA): TGTGCCAGCAGCACCACCGGACAGGGGAACACTGAAGCTTTCTTT. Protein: CASSTTGQGNTEAFF.

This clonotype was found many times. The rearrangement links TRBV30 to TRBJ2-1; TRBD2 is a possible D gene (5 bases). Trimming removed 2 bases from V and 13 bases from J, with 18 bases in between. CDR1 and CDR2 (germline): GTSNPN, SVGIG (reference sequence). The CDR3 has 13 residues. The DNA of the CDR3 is TGTGCCTGGAGTTCCCAGGACTCTCAGCCACAGTTCTTC. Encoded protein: CAWSSQDSQPQFF.

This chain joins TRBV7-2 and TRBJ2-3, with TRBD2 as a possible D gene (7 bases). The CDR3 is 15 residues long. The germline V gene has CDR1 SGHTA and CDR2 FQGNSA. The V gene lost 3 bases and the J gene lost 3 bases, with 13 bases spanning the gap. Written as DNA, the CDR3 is TGTGCCAGCAGCTTTTACGGGGGGCCGACAGATACGCAGTATTTT. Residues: CASSFYGGPTDTQYF. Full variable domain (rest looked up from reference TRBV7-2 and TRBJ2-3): GAGVSQSPSNKVTEKGKDVELRCDPISGHTALYWYRQSLGQGLEFLIYFQGNSAPDKSGLPSDRFSAERTGGSVSTLTIQRTQQEDSAVYLCASSFYGGPTDTQYFGPGTRLTVL.

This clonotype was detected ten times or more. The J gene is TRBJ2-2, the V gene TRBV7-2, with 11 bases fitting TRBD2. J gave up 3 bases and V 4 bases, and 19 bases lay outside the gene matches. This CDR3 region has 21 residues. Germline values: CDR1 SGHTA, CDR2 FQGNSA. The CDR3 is CASSSTVRDLGTSGHTGELFF. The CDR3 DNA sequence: TGTGCCAGCAGCTCTACTGTCCGGGACCTAGGGACTAGCGGCCACACCGGGGAGCTGTTTTTT.

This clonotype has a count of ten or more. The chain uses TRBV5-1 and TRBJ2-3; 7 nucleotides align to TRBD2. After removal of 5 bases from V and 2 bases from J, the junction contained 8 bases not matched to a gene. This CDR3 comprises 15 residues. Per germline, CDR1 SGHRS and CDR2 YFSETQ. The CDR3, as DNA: TGCGCCAGCAGAACTTACGGGGGGACCACAGATACGCAGTATTTT. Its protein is CASRTYGGTTDTQYF.